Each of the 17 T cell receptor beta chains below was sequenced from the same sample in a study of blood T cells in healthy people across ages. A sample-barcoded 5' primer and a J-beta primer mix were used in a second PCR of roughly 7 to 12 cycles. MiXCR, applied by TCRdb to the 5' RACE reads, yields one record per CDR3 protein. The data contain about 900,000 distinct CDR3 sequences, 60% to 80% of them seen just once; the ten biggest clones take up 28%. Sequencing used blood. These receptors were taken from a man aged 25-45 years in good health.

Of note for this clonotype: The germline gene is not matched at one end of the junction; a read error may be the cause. In DNA form, the CDR3 reads TGTACCAGCAGCGCCACAGCAGGCCTTACTGAAAAACTGTTTTTT. It is translated as CTSSATAGLTEKLFF. The chain combines TRBV9 with TRBJ1-4; D remains ambiguous. Germline assignment: CDR1 SGDLS and CDR2 YYNGEE. The CDR3 has 15 residues. Looking up the rest from reference TRBV9 and TRBJ1-4 gives the full variable domain: DSGVTQTPKHLITATGQRVTLRCSPRSGDLSVYWYQQSLDQGLQFLIQYYNGEERAKGNILERFSAQQFPDLHSELNLSSLELGDSALYFCTSSATAGLTEKLFFGSGTQLSVL.

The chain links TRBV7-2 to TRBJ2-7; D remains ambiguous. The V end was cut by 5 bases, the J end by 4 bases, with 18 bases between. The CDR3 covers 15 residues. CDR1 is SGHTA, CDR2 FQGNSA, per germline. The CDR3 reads CASSLNFGRQYEQYF. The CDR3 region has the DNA TGTGCCAGCAGCCTCAACTTTGGACGTCAGTACGAGCAGTACTTC.

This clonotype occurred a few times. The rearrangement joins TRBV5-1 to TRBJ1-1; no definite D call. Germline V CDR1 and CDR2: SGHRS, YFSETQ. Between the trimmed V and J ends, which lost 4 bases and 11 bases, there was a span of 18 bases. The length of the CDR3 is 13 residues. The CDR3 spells CASSIGRLGGAFF. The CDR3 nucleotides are TGCGCCAGCAGCATCGGGAGGCTCGGAGGGGCTTTCTTT.

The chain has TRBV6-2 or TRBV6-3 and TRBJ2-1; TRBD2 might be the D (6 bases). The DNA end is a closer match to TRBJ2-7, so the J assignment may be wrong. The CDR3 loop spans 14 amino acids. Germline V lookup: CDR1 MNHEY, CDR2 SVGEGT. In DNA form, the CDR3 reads TGTGCCAGCAGTCACGGGCGGGGAGTTCCGGAGCAGTACTTC. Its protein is CASSHGRGVPEQYF.

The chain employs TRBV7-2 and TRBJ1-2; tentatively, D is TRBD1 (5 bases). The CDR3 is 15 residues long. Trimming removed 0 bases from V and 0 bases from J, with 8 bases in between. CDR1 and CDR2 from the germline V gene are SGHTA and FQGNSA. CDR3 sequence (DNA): TGTGCCAGCAGCTTAGCTGACAGATCTAACTATGGCTACACCTTC. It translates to CASSLADRSNYGYTF. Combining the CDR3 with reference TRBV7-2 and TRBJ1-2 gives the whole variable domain GAGVSQSPSNKVTEKGKDVELRCDPISGHTALYWYRQSLGQGLEFLIYFQGNSAPDKSGLPSDRFSAERTGGSVSTLTIQRTQQEDSAVYLCASSLADRSNYGYTFGSGTRLTVV.

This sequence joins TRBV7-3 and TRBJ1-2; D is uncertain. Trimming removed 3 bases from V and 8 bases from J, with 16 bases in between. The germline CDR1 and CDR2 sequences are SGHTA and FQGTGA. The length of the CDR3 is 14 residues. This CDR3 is CASSFHFAVRGYTF. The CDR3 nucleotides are TGTGCCAGCAGCTTTCATTTCGCTGTGCGGGGCTACACCTTC.

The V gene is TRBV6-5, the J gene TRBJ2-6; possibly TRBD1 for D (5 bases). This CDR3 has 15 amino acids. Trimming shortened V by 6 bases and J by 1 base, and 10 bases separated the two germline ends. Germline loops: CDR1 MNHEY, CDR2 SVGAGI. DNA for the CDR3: TGTGCCAGCAGCCCAGGGATTTCTGGGGCCAACGTCCTGACTTTC. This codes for CASSPGISGANVLTF.

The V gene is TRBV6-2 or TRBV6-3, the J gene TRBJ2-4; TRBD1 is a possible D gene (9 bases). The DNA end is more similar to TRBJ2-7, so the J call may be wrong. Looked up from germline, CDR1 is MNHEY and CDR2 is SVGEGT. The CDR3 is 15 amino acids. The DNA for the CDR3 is TGTGCCAGCACCAGCGGGGGACAGGGCGACCACGAGCAGTACTTC. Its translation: CASTSGGQGDHEQYF.

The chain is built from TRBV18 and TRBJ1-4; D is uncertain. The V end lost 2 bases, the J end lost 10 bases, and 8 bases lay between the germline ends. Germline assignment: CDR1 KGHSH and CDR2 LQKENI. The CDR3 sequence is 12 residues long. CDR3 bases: TGTGCCAGCTCACCAGCCTCACGAAAACTGTTTTTT. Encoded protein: CASSPASRKLFF.

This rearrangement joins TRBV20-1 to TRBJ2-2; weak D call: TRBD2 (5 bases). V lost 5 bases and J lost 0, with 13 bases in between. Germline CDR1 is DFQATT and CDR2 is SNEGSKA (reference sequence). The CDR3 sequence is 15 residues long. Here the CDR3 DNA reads TGCAGTGCTCTCAACGAGGGTTCGAACACCGGGGAGCTGTTTTTT. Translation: CSALNEGSNTGELFF.

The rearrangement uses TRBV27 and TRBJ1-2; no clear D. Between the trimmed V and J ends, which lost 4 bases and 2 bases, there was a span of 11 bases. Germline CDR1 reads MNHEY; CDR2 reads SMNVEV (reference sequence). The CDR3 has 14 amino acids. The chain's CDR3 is CASSWAGSNYGYTF. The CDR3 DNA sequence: TGTGCCAGCAGTTGGGCGGGCTCGAACTATGGCTACACCTTC.

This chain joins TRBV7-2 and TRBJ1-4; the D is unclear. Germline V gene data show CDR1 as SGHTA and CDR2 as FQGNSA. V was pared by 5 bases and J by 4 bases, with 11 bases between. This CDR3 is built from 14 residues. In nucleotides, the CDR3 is TGTGCCAGCAGCCCCCGAATTGGTAATGAAAAACTGTTTTTT. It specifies CASSPRIGNEKLFF.

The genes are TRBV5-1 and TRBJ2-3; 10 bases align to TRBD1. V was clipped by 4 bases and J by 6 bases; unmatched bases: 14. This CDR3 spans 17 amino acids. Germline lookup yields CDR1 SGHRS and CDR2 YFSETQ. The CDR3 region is CASSLWDRGHGVDTQYF. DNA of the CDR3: TGCGCCAGCAGCCTATGGGACAGGGGCCACGGGGTTGATACGCAGTATTTT.

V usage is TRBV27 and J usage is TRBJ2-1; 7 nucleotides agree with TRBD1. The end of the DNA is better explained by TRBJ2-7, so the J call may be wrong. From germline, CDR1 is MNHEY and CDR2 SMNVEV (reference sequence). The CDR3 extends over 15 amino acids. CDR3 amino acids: CASSVTGVPYNEQYF. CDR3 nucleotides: TGTGCCAGCAGTGTAACAGGGGTACCCTACAATGAGCAGTACTTC.

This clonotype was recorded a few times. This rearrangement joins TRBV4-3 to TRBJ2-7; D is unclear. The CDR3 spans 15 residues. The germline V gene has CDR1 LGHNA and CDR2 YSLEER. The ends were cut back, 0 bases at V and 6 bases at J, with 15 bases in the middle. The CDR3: CASSQEGSVSSEQYF. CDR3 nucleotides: TGCGCCAGCAGCCAAGAAGGCTCAGTGAGCTCCGAGCAGTACTTC.

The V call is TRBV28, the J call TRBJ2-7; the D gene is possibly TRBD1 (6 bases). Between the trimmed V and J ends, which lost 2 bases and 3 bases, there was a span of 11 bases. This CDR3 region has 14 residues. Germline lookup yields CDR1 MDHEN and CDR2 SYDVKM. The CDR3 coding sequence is TGTGCCAGCAGTTTACCAGGGGATGGCTACGAGCAGTACTTC. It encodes CASSLPGDGYEQYF.

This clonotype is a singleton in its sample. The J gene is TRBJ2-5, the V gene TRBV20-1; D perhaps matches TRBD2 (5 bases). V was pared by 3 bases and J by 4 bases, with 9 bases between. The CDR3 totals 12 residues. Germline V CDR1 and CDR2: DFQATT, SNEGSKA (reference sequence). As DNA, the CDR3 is TGCAGTGCTAGTGCTAGCATAGAGACCCAGTACTTC. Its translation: CSASASIETQYF.